This entry lists 26 T cell receptor beta chains sequenced from one sample in a study of cytomegalovirus exposure and HLA in healthy donors. 13 Jbeta primers and 60 Vbeta primers were used for the PCR. The data were produced by immunoSEQ multiplex PCR, yet TCRdb's version contains in-frame clones alone and is incomplete. This table has about 65,000 clones, 78% appearing once. The sample comprised PBMCs. These receptors all come from a girl under 18 in good health and CMV-seropositive.

This chain joins TRBV2 and TRBJ2-7; 10 bases line up with TRBD1. V was clipped by 11 bases and J by 2 bases; unmatched bases: 9. The CDR3 runs 14 residues. Germline CDR1 SNHLY, CDR2 FYNNEI. Here the CDR3 reads CAGGPGQGTYEQYF. The DNA of the CDR3 is TGTGCCGGAGGTCCGGGACAGGGGACCTACGAGCAGTACTTC.

The V and J genes are TRBV28 and TRBJ1-1, with D uncertain. Germline CDR1 is MDHEN and CDR2 is SYDVKM. CDR3 length: 13 residues. V was trimmed by 6 bases and J by 1 base, leaving 9 bases between them. The CDR3: CASSLGRNTEAFF. The CDR3 DNA follows: TGTGCCAGCAGCTTAGGGAGGAACACTGAAGCTTTCTTT.

The chain combines TRBV10-3 with TRBJ2-7, with D perhaps TRBD1 (5 bases). With 4 bases removed from V and 3 bases from J, the gap between germline ends came to 16 bases. The CDR3 is 15 amino acids. Germline values: CDR1 ENHRY, CDR2 SYGVKD. CDR3 loop: CAISGRAAGFYEQYF. In DNA, the CDR3 is TGTGCCATCAGTGGAAGAGCCGCAGGGTTCTACGAGCAGTACTTC.

The gene calls are TRBV4-3 and TRBJ1-4; D not certain. This CDR3 has 16 residues. Germline V gives CDR1 LGHNA, CDR2 YSLEER. Trimming left V 4 bases short and J 2 bases short, with 14 bases between. CDR3 sequence reads: CASSRYRRVTNEKLFF. The CDR3 region has the DNA TGCGCCAGCAGCCGATATAGGAGGGTCACTAATGAAAAACTGTTTTTT.

On this clone: At one of its ends the junction is not consistent with the germline gene, which may arise from a read error. This sequence joins TRBV30 and TRBJ1-4; 9 bases agree with TRBD1. CDR3 size: 14 residues. CDR1 is GTSNPN and CDR2 is SVGIG in the germline V gene (reference sequence). CDR3 sequence (DNA): TGTGCTTGGAACCGGGACAGGGCTTATGAAAAACTGTTTTTT. It encodes CAWNRDRAYEKLFF.

The chain joins TRBV11-2 to TRBJ1-3; D not certain. There are 14 residues in the CDR3. The V end lost 4 bases, the J end lost 0 bases, and 7 bases lay between the germline ends. From germline, CDR1 is SGHAT and CDR2 FQNNGV. In DNA form, the CDR3 reads TGTGCCAGCAGCTCGCTAACCTCTGGAAACACCATATATTTT. This translates into CASSSLTSGNTIYF. The full variable domain, its missing parts supplied by reference TRBV11-2 and TRBJ1-3, is EAGVAQSPRYKIIEKRQSVAFWCNPISGHATLYWYQQILGQGPKLLIQFQNNGVVDDSQLPKDRFSAERLKGVDSTLKIQPAKLEDSAVYLCASSSLTSGNTIYFGEGSWLTVV.

The genes are TRBV2 and TRBJ2-7; 7 positions agree with TRBD2. Trimming cost V 8 bases and J 4 bases; bases outside gene matches: 2. Per germline, CDR1 SNHLY and CDR2 FYNNEI. CDR3 size: 11 residues. CDR3 protein: CASAGGYEQYF. The CDR3 coding sequence is TGTGCCAGCGCCGGGGGGTACGAGCAGTACTTC. The whole variable domain, remainder taken from reference TRBV2 and TRBJ2-7, is EPEVTQTPSHQVTQMGQEVILRCVPISNHLYFYWYRQILGQKVEFLVSFYNNEISEKSEIFDDQFSVERPDGSNFTLKIRSTKLEDSAMYFCASAGGYEQYFGPGTRLTVT.

This chain uses TRBV10-2 with TRBJ2-7; TRBD1 aligns across 9 bases. Germline values: CDR1 WSHSY, CDR2 SAAADI. V was pared by 1 base and J by 5 bases, with 18 bases of the junction left unmatched. The CDR3 runs to 19 residues. This CDR3 reads CASSEFLGQGTGRRDEQYF. CDR3 sequence (DNA): TGCGCCAGCAGTGAGTTTCTGGGCCAGGGGACAGGGAGACGGGACGAGCAGTACTTC.

The rearrangement joins TRBV28 to TRBJ2-1; D is uncertain. This CDR3 has 16 amino acids. Germline CDR1 MDHEN, CDR2 SYDVKM. V lost 4 bases and J 0 bases, leaving 13 bases between the germline ends. CDR3 amino acids: CASSCALESSYNEQFF. CDR3 bases: TGTGCCAGCAGTTGCGCCCTAGAGAGCTCCTACAATGAGCAGTTCTTC.

Here the CDR3 reads CASSRARDSGRGSEQFF. In DNA form, the CDR3 reads TGTGCCAGCAGTAGAGCAAGGGATAGCGGGAGAGGTAGTGAGCAGTTCTTC. This chain connects TRBV28 to TRBJ2-1, with 9 bases aligning to TRBD2. This CDR3 has 17 residues. Per germline, CDR1 MDHEN and CDR2 SYDVKM. V trimming: 5 bases; J trimming: 9 bases; junction bases outside the gene matches: 17.

The chain links TRBV6-7 to TRBJ2-2; D is uncertain. TRBV6-7 is classed as an ORF, of uncertain function. V was pared by 7 bases and J by 4 bases, with 25 bases between. The CDR3 sequence is 18 residues long. As DNA, the CDR3 is TGTGCCAGCAACTACTCTACCCCTGGTGGTCCGGGCACCGGGGAGCTGTTTTTT. This translates into CASNYSTPGGPGTGELFF.

This chain connects TRBV2 to TRBJ1-1; D unresolved. V lost 5 bases, J lost 5 bases, and 6 bases lay in between. The length of the CDR3 is 11 residues. The germline CDR1 and CDR2 sequences are SNHLY and FYNNEI. This CDR3 is CASSFVTEAFF. In DNA, the CDR3 is TGTGCCAGCAGTTTCGTTACTGAAGCTTTCTTT.

V and J are TRBV7-9 and TRBJ2-1; D gene ambiguous. The germline gives CDR1 SEHNR, CDR2 FQNEAQ (reference sequence). The CDR3 is 12 residues long. V was trimmed by 5 bases and J by 9 bases, leaving 11 bases between them. The CDR3 coding sequence is TGTGCCAGCAGCGAAAGGTGGAGTGAGCAGTTCTTC. Amino acids: CASSERWSEQFF. The complete variable domain, with remaining parts taken from reference TRBV7-9 and TRBJ2-1, reads DTGVSQNPRHKITKRGQNVTFRCDPISEHNRLYWYRQTLGQGPEFLTYFQNEAQLEKSRLLSDRFSAERPKGSFSTLEIQRTEQGDSAMYLCASSERWSEQFFGPGTRLTVL.

V is TRBV30 and J is TRBJ2-3; D not resolved. The CDR3 is 14 amino acids. CDR1 and CDR2 from the germline V gene are GTSNPN and SVGIG (reference sequence). V lost 0 bases and J 0 bases, leaving 7 bases between the germline ends. The CDR3 DNA is TGTGCCTGGAGTGTACGGGTCAGCACAGATACGCAGTATTTT. It translates to CAWSVRVSTDTQYF.

This sequence joins TRBV5-1 and TRBJ1-1; 7 nucleotides agree with TRBD1. V was clipped by 4 bases and J by 4 bases; unmatched bases: 7. Germline V gene data show CDR1 as SGHRS and CDR2 as YFSETQ. This CDR3 has 14 amino acids. The CDR3: CASSRAQGSTEAFF. The CDR3 DNA sequence: TGCGCCAGCAGCCGCGCACAGGGGAGCACTGAAGCTTTCTTT.

This chain connects TRBV21-1 to TRBJ1-2; the table's D gene call, TRBD1, was not cross checked with the DNA. TRBV21-1 corresponds to a pseudogene. The CDR3 covers 14 residues. The CDR3 DNA sequence: TGTGCCAGCAGCGCCTACAGCAGAAACTATGGCTACACCTTC. Its protein is CASSAYSRNYGYTF.

The chain couples TRBV7-9 to TRBJ2-7, with 9 bases lining up with TRBD1. The CDR3 is 13 amino acids. After removal of 5 bases from V and 4 bases from J, the junction contained 3 bases not matched to a gene. Germline V gene lookup returns CDR1 SEHNR and CDR2 FQNEAQ (reference sequence). Here the CDR3 DNA reads TGTGCCAGCAGCCGCGGACAGGGGTACGAGCAGTACTTC. Protein: CASSRGQGYEQYF.

The J gene is TRBJ1-2, the V gene TRBV5-1, with 10 bases matching TRBD1. CDR1 SGHRS and CDR2 YFSETQ come from the germline V gene. V was pared by 4 bases and J by 3 bases, with 6 bases of the junction left unmatched. The CDR3 spans 15 residues. Here the CDR3 DNA reads TGCGCCAGCAGCCTCTGGACAGGGGGTGACTATGGCTACACCTTC. Amino acids: CASSLWTGGDYGYTF.

About this clone itself: Distinct nucleotide sequences in the sample also encode this CDR3. This chain uses TRBV6-1 with TRBJ2-7; D might be TRBD1 (5 bases). Germline values: CDR1 MNHNS, CDR2 SASEGT. V was pared by 9 bases and J by 1 base, with 16 bases between. The CDR3 consists of 14 residues. The CDR3 is CASLRQTHSYEQYF. For the CDR3, the DNA is TGTGCCAGTCTCCGACAGACCCATTCCTACGAGCAGTACTTC.

The CDR3 spells CASTQPGQKDNEQFF. The DNA for the CDR3 is TGTGCCAGCACTCAACCGGGACAGAAAGACAATGAGCAGTTCTTC. The chain employs TRBV28 and TRBJ2-1; 7 bases fit TRBD1. This CDR3 has 15 amino acids. Trimming at V came to 7 bases and at J to 5 bases, leaving 11 bases not matched to a gene. Germline CDR1 is MDHEN and CDR2 is SYDVKM.

The rearrangement links TRBV10-3 to TRBJ2-5, with 9 bases that match TRBD2. Unmatched junction bases numbered 9, after V lost 2 bases and J lost 5 bases. This CDR3 contains 16 residues. CDR1 and CDR2 from the germline V gene are ENHRY and SYGVKD. This chain's CDR3 is CAISERGSGSAETQYF. CDR3 in DNA: TGTGCCATCAGTGAGAGGGGTAGCGGGAGCGCCGAGACCCAGTACTTC.

The V call is TRBV5-1, the J call TRBJ2-7; D is unclear. Germline V gene lookup returns CDR1 SGHRS and CDR2 YFSETQ. The V and J ends lost 2 bases and 2 bases respectively, with 11 bases between them. The CDR3 totals 14 residues. CDR3 coding DNA: TGCGCCAGCAGCTTCAGCCAGGTAGCCTACGAGCAGTACTTC. Translated, it gives CASSFSQVAYEQYF.

This chain uses TRBV28 with TRBJ2-1; TRBD2 matches 8 bases. Germline lookup yields CDR1 MDHEN and CDR2 SYDVKM. This CDR3 is built from 15 residues. V lost 4 bases and J lost 8; bases outside the gene matches: 10. The CDR3 protein is CASSSSSGRIDEQFF. Written as DNA, the CDR3 is TGTGCCAGCAGTTCGTCCAGCGGGAGAATCGATGAGCAGTTCTTC.

This clone showed up just once. The chain couples TRBV4-1 to TRBJ1-4; the D gene is possibly TRBD1 (5 bases). This CDR3 spans 17 amino acids. Germline V gene data show CDR1 as MGHRA and CDR2 as YSYEKL. The V end was cut by 4 bases, the J end by 3 bases, with 18 bases between. CDR3 region: CASSRPALRGSNEKLFF. The CDR3 nucleotides are TGCGCCAGCAGCCGCCCCGCGCTCCGGGGGTCTAATGAAAAACTGTTTTTT.

There are a few counts of this clone. The gene calls are TRBV7-9 and TRBJ1-1; unclear D gene. The germline V gene encodes CDR1 SEHNR and CDR2 FQNEAQ (reference sequence). Trimming cost V 5 bases and J 1 base, with 11 bases left between them. This CDR3 is 14 amino acids long. This chain's CDR3 is CASSLSTANTEAFF. In nucleotides, the CDR3 is TGTGCCAGCAGCCTTTCCACAGCGAACACTGAAGCTTTCTTT.

The J gene is TRBJ1-5, the V gene TRBV28, with 9 bases lining up with TRBD1. CDR1 and CDR2 from the germline V gene are MDHEN and SYDVKM. This CDR3 contains 15 residues. V was clipped by 3 bases and J by 7 bases; unmatched bases: 7. The CDR3 reads CASSFPGTGNQPQHF. CDR3 bases: TGTGCCAGCAGTTTCCCCGGGACAGGGAACCAGCCCCAGCATTTT.